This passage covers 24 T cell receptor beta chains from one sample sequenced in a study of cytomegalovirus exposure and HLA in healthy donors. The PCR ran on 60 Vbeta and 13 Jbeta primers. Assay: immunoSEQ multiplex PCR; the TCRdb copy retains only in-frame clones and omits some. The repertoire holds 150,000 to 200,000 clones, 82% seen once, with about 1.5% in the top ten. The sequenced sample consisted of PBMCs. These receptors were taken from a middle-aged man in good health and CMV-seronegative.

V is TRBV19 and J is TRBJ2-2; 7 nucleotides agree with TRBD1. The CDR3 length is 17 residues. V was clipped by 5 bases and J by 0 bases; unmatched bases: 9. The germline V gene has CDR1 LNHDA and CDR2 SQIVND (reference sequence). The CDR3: CASSLRTGSPNTGELFF. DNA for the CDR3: TGTGCCAGTAGTTTGCGGACAGGCTCACCGAACACCGGGGAGCTGTTTTTT.

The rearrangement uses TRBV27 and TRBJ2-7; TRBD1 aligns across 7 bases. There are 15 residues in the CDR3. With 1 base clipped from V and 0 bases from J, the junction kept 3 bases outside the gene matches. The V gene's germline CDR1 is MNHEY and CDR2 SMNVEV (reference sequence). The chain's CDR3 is CASSLWAGGSYEQYF. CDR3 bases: TGTGCCAGCAGTTTATGGGCAGGGGGCTCCTACGAGCAGTACTTC.

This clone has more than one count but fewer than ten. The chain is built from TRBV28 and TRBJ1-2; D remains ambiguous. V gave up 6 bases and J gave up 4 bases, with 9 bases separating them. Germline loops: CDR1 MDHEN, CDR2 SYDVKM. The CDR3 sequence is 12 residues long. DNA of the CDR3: TGTGCCAGCAGCCCAGGTCTCTATGGCTACACCTTC. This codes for CASSPGLYGYTF.

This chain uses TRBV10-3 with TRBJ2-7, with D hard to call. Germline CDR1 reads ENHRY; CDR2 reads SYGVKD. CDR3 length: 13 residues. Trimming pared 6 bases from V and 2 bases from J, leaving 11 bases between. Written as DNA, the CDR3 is TGTGCCATCAGCCCCGGGTGGACCTACGAGCAGTACTTC. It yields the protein CAISPGWTYEQYF.

The chain's CDR3 is CASSSRHLNYGYTF. The CDR3 DNA reads TGTGCCAGCAGCTCCCGCCACCTAAACTATGGCTACACCTTC. The V gene is TRBV9, the J gene TRBJ1-2; unclear D gene. CDR1 SGDLS and CDR2 YYNGEE come from the germline V gene. There are 14 residues in the CDR3. Trimming removed 4 bases from V and 2 bases from J, with 12 bases in between. Full variable domain (missing parts from reference TRBV9 and TRBJ1-2): DSGVTQTPKHLITATGQRVTLRCSPRSGDLSVYWYQQSLDQGLQFLIQYYNGEERAKGNILERFSAQQFPDLHSELNLSSLELGDSALYFCASSSRHLNYGYTFGSGTRLTVV.

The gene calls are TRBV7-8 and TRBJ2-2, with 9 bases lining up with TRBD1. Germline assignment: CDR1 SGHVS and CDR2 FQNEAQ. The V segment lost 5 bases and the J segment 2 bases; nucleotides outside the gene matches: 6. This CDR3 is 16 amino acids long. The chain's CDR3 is CASSTTGGGNTGELFF. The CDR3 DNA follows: TGTGCCAGCAGCACGACAGGGGGAGGAAACACCGGGGAGCTGTTTTTT.

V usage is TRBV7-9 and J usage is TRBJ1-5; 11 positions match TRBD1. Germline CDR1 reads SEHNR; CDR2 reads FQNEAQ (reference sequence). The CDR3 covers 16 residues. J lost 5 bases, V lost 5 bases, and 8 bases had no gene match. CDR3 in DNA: TGTGCCAGCAGCCCTCTGCCGGGACAGGGGGATCAGCCCCAGCATTTT. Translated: CASSPLPGQGDQPQHF.

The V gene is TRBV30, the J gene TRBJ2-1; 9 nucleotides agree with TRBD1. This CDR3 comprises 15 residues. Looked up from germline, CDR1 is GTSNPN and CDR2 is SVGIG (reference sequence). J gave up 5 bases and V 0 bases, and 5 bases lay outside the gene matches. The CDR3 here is CAWSVWTGADNEQFF. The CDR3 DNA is TGTGCCTGGAGTGTATGGACAGGGGCGGACAATGAGCAGTTCTTC.

CDR3 bases: TGTGCCAGCAGGTTACCGGGACAGGGGTGGTCACCCCTCCACTTT. It specifies CASRLPGQGWSPLHF. V and J are TRBV28 and TRBJ1-6; TRBD1 matches at 10 bases. The CDR3 loop spans 15 amino acids. J gave up 10 bases and V 6 bases, and 9 bases lay outside the gene matches. Germline CDR1 and CDR2: MDHEN and SYDVKM.

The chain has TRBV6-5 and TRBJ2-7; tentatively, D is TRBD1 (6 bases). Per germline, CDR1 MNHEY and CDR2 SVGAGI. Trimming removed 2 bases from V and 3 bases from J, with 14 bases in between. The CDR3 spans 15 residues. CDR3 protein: CASSYPQGGSYEQYF. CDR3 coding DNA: TGTGCCAGCAGTTACCCACAGGGTGGGAGCTACGAGCAGTACTTC.

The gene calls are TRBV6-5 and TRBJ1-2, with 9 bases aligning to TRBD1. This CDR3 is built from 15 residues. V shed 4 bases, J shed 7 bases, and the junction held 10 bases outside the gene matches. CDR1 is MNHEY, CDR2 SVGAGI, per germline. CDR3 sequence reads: CASSSPGQGVGGYTF. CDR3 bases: TGTGCCAGCAGTTCGCCGGGACAGGGAGTCGGTGGCTACACCTTC.

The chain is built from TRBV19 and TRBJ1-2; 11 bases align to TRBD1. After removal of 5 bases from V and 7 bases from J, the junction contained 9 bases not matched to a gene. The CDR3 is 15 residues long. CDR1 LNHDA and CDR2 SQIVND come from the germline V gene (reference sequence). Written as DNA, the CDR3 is TGTGCCAGTAGTTCCACCGGGACAGGGGGGCTTGGCTACACCTTC. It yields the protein CASSSTGTGGLGYTF.

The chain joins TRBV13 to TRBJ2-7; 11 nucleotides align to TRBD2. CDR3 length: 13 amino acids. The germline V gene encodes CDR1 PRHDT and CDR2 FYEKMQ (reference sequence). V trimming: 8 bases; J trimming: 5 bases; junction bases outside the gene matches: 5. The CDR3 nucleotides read TGTGCCAGCGGGATAGCGGGAGGGAACGAGCAGTACTTC. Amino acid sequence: CASGIAGGNEQYF.

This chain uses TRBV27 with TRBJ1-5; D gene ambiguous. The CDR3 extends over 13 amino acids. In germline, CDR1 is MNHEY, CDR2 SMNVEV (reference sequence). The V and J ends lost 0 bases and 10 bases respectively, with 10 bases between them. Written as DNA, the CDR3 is TGTGCCAGCAGTTTATCGTCGCGGGGACCCCAGCATTTT. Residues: CASSLSSRGPQHF.

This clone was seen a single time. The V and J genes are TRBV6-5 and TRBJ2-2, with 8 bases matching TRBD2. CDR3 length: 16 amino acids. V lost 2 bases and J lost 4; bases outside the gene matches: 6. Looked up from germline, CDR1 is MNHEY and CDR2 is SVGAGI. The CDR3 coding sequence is TGTGCCAGCAGTTACCAAGCGGGAGTTAGCACCGGGGAGCTGTTTTTT. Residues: CASSYQAGVSTGELFF.

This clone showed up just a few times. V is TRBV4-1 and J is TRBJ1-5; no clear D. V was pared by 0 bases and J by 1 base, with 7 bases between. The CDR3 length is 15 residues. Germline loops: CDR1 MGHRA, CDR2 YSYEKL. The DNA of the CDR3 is TGCGCCAGCAGCCAAGATGAGGCGAGCAATCAGCCCCAGCATTTT. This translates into CASSQDEASNQPQHF.

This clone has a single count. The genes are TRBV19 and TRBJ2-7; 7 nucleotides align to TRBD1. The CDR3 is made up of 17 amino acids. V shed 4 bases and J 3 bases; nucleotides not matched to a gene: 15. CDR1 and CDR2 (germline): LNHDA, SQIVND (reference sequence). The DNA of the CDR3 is TGTGCCAGTAGTAGAATCGGGACAGTTCGAAGTGTCTACGAGCAGTACTTC. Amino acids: CASSRIGTVRSVYEQYF.

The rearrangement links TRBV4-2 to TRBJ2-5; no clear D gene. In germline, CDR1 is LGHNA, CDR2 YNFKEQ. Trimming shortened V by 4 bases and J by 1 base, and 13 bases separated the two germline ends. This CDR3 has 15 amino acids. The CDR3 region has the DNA TGTGCCAGCAGCCCATCAGGCCTGTTCCAAGAGACCCAGTACTTC. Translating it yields CASSPSGLFQETQYF.

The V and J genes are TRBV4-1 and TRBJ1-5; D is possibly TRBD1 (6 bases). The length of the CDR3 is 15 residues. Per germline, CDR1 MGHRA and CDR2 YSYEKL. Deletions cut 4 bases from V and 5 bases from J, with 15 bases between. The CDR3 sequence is CASSPPDRRDQPQHF. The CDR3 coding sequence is TGCGCCAGCAGCCCCCCCGACAGGCGAGATCAGCCCCAGCATTTT.

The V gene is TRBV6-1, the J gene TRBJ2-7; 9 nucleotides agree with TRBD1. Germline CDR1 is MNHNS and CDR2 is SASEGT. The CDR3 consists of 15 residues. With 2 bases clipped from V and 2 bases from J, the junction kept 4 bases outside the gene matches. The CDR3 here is CASSEYWTGAYEQYF. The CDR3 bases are TGTGCCAGCAGTGAATATTGGACAGGGGCCTACGAGCAGTACTTC.

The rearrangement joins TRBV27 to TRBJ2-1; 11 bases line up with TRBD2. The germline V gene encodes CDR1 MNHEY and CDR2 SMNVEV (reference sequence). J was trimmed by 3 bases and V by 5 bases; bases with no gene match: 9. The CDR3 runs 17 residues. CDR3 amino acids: CASSPTLLAGGYNEQFF. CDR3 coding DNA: TGTGCCAGCAGTCCCACCCTTCTAGCGGGGGGCTACAATGAGCAGTTCTTC.

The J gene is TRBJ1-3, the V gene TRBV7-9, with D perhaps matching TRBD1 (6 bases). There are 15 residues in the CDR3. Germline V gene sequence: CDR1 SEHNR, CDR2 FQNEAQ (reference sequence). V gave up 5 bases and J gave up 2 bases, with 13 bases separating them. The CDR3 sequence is CASSKNRDPGNTIYF. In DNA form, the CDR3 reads TGTGCCAGCAGCAAAAACAGGGACCCTGGAAACACCATATATTTT.

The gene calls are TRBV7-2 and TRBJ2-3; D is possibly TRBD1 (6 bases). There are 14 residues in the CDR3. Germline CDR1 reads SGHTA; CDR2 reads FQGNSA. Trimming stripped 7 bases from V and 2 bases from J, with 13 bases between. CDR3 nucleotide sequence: TGTGCCAGCATGGGGGCAGGGTTCACAGATACGCAGTATTTT. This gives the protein CASMGAGFTDTQYF. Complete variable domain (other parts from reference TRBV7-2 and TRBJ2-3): GAGVSQSPSNKVTEKGKDVELRCDPISGHTALYWYRQSLGQGLEFLIYFQGNSAPDKSGLPSDRFSAERTGGSVSTLTIQRTQQEDSAVYLCASMGAGFTDTQYFGPGTRLTVL.

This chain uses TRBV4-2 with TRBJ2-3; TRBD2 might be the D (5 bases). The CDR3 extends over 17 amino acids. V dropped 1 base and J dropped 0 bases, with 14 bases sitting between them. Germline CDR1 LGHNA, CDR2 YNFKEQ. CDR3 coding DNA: TGTGCCAGCAGCCAAGTCGGCGGGCGTGCTAGCACAGATACGCAGTATTTT. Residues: CASSQVGGRASTDTQYF.